One sample yielded the 22 T cell receptor beta chains listed below, sequenced in a study of T-cell memory formation after mild COVID-19 (dated by TCRdb to the early 2020s). Library preparation employed 5' RACE. These reads were obtained on an Illumina NovaSeq 6000. TCRdb reran the public reads through fastp at Q25 and MiXCR, keeping productive beta chains. Each CDR3 protein appears once, grouped with its most common genes and DNA. The sample records about 410,000 distinct CDR3 sequences, 15% to 20% of which are singletons. Roughly 21% of the sample lies in the top ten. Source material: PBMCs or a T cell subset sorted from them (not recorded which). These receptors were collected from a man aged 18 to 30 who had mild COVID-19 (a few samples of this study predate the infection). The sample titles of this study are shuffled in the database, so cell type and time point are left out; the donor was told from shared clones.

This clonotype was seen a few times. CDR3 DNA sequence: TGTGCCACCAGCGCGCAGGGTATCGAAGCTTTCTTT. It is translated as CATSAQGIEAFF. The chain joins TRBV15 to TRBJ1-1, with a tentative D call TRBD1 (5 bases). V was cut by 5 bases and J by 8 bases, with 12 bases left in between. The CDR3 extends over 12 amino acids. Germline assignment: CDR1 LNHNV and CDR2 YYDKDF (reference sequence).

A few counts support this clonotype. This sequence joins TRBV20-1 and TRBJ2-1; D remains ambiguous. Germline CDR1 and CDR2: DFQATT and SNEGSKA (reference sequence). Trimming left V 8 bases short and J 12 bases short, with 17 bases between. CDR3 length: 11 residues. CDR3 sequence: CSWGPNDGQFF. The CDR3 coding sequence is TGCAGTTGGGGTCCTAATGACGGGCAGTTCTTC.

The sample holds a few counts of this clonotype. The chain is built from TRBV6-6 and TRBJ1-1; 8 nucleotides agree with TRBD1. Trimming at V came to 1 base and at J to 5 bases, leaving 6 bases not matched to a gene. The germline gives CDR1 MNHNY, CDR2 SVGAGI (reference sequence). The CDR3 has 15 residues. CDR3 in amino acids: CASSYFTGGRTEAFF. The CDR3 nucleotides read TGTGCCAGCAGTTACTTTACAGGGGGTCGAACTGAAGCTTTCTTT.

The V call is TRBV29-1, the J call TRBJ1-2; no definite D call. Germline values: CDR1 SQVTM, CDR2 ANQGSEA. CDR3 size: 11 residues. V was trimmed by 6 bases and J by 3 bases, leaving 8 bases between them. The chain's CDR3 is CSVGRDYGYTF. CDR3 DNA sequence: TGCAGCGTCGGACGGGACTATGGCTACACCTTC.

This clonotype turned up a few times. The rearrangement joins TRBV5-1 to TRBJ2-5; possibly TRBD1 for D (6 bases). Germline lookup yields CDR1 SGHRS and CDR2 YFSETQ. There are 14 residues in the CDR3. Trimming left V 3 bases short and J 3 bases short, with 12 bases between. CDR3 region: CASSSSTGKETQYF. CDR3 DNA: TGCGCCAGCAGCTCATCCACAGGGAAAGAGACCCAGTACTTC.

The chain carries TRBV7-2 and TRBJ1-2, with TRBD1 as a possible D gene (6 bases). Trimming stripped 2 bases from V and 8 bases from J, with 9 bases between. CDR1 SGHTA and CDR2 FQGNSA come from the germline V gene. This CDR3 comprises 12 residues. The CDR3 here is CASSLSGEGYTF. The CDR3 nucleotides read TGTGCCAGCAGCTTATCAGGGGAGGGCTACACCTTC.

The rearrangement links TRBV24-1 to TRBJ2-2; 10 positions match TRBD1. The CDR3 loop spans 15 amino acids. Germline CDR1 and CDR2: KGHDR and SFDVKD. V trimming: 4 bases; J trimming: 4 bases; junction bases outside the gene matches: 2. CDR3 sequence reads: CATSEDRGVTGELFF. The CDR3 DNA is TGTGCCACCAGTGAGGACAGGGGGGTCACCGGGGAGCTGTTTTTT.

The chain has TRBV6-2 or TRBV6-3 and TRBJ1-2, with 8 bases aligning to TRBD1. The CDR3 covers 17 residues. Germline V gene data show CDR1 as MNHEY and CDR2 as SVGEGT. V lost 5 bases, J lost 6 bases, and 17 bases stayed unmatched. The CDR3 is CASSSPGTGRTSDGYTF. The DNA of the CDR3 is TGTGCCAGCAGTAGTCCCGGGACAGGACGGACCTCCGATGGCTACACCTTC.

The chain uses TRBV7-2 and TRBJ2-1, with 9 bases matching TRBD2. Germline V gene data show CDR1 as SGHTA and CDR2 as FQGNSA. This CDR3 contains 16 residues. V shed 6 bases, J shed 7 bases, and the junction held 13 bases outside the gene matches. The CDR3 loop is CASSQGWRGGVNEQFF. In DNA form, the CDR3 reads TGTGCCAGCAGTCAAGGTTGGCGGGGGGGCGTAAATGAGCAGTTCTTC. The full variable domain, completed using reference TRBV7-2 and TRBJ2-1, is GAGVSQSPSNKVTEKGKDVELRCDPISGHTALYWYRQSLGQGLEFLIYFQGNSAPDKSGLPSDRFSAERTGGSVSTLTIQRTQQEDSAVYLCASSQGWRGGVNEQFFGPGTRLTVL.

The chain links TRBV3-1 to TRBJ2-5; the D gene could be TRBD1 or TRBD2 (5 bases each). CDR1 LGHDT and CDR2 YNNKEL come from the germline V gene (reference sequence). With 4 bases removed from V and 5 bases from J, the gap between germline ends came to 20 bases. CDR3 length: 16 residues. The CDR3 DNA is TGTGCCAGCAGCCTTCGCCCGGGACCATCAGAGGAGACCCAGTACTTC. It specifies CASSLRPGPSEETQYF.

In this sample, this clonotype turned up a few times. The gene calls are TRBV12-3 or TRBV12-4 and TRBJ2-3; TRBD1 matches 8 bases. The CDR3 runs to 14 residues. The J segment lost 6 bases and the V segment lost 5 bases, leaving 7 bases of the junction unmatched. In nucleotides, the CDR3 is TGTGCCAGCAGTCCAGGGGGCTACTTCGATACGCAGTATTTT. This encodes CASSPGGYFDTQYF.

The V call is TRBV27, the J call TRBJ1-5; D unresolved. V was trimmed by 6 bases and J by 9 bases, leaving 18 bases between them. CDR1 is MNHEY and CDR2 is SMNVEV in the germline V gene (reference sequence). The CDR3 is made up of 14 amino acids. The chain's CDR3 is CASRIAGPPGPQHF. The CDR3 nucleotides are TGTGCCAGCAGAATCGCAGGTCCCCCGGGGCCCCAGCATTTT.

This rearrangement joins TRBV3-1 to TRBJ1-5; weak D call: TRBD1 (5 bases). This CDR3 has 14 residues. Looked up from germline, CDR1 is LGHDT and CDR2 is YNNKEL (reference sequence). V was shortened by 3 bases and J by 4 bases, with 10 bases between the two germline ends. The CDR3 coding sequence is TGTGCCAGCAGCCAGTCCGGGGGTAATCAGCCCCAGCATTTT. Protein: CASSQSGGNQPQHF.

This chain joins TRBV20-1 and TRBJ1-4; D is unresolved. The germline CDR1 and CDR2 sequences are DFQATT and SNEGSKA (reference sequence). The V end was cut by 0 bases, the J end by 0 bases, with 11 bases between. This CDR3 comprises 16 residues. CDR3 bases: TGCAGTGCTAGAGATCAATCGGTAGCAACTAATGAAAAACTGTTTTTT. This sequence encodes CSARDQSVATNEKLFF.

The chain combines TRBV5-4 with TRBJ2-3; unclear D gene. With 3 bases removed from V and 1 base from J, the gap between germline ends came to 9 bases. Per germline, CDR1 SGHNT and CDR2 YYREEE (reference sequence). This CDR3 has 14 amino acids. This chain's CDR3 is CASSSNSGTDTQYF. For the CDR3, the DNA is TGTGCCAGCAGCTCTAACAGCGGCACAGATACGCAGTATTTT. Based on the CDR3 plus reference TRBV5-4 and TRBJ2-3, the full variable domain is ETGVTQSPTHLIKTRGQQVTLRCSSQSGHNTVSWYQQALGQGPQFIFQYYREEENGRGNFPPRFSGLQFPNYSSELNVNALELDDSALYLCASSSNSGTDTQYFGPGTRLTVL.

As to this clonotype: At one boundary the junction diverges from the germline segment, which might be a read error. This chain links TRBV20-1 with TRBJ2-1; 11 positions match TRBD2. The germline CDR1 and CDR2 sequences are DFQATT and SNEGSKA (reference sequence). The CDR3 loop spans 12 amino acids. CDR3 nucleotides: TGCAGTGCTAGGGTAGCGGGGGGGGTTCAGGTCTTC. Protein: CSARVAGGVQVF.

This chain connects TRBV12-3 or TRBV12-4 to TRBJ2-5, with D possibly TRBD2 on 5 matching bases. Trimming took off 4 bases at V and 10 bases at J, with 13 bases between the two ends. The CDR3 length is 12 residues. The DNA of the CDR3 is TGTGCCAGCAGTTCTGAGGATGAGGGCCAGTACTTC. Translating it yields CASSSEDEGQYF.

This rearrangement joins TRBV19 to TRBJ2-3, with 8 positions matching TRBD1. CDR1 and CDR2 (germline): LNHDA, SQIVND (reference sequence). This CDR3 has 17 amino acids. V trimming: 5 bases; J trimming: 4 bases; junction bases outside the gene matches: 14. The CDR3 nucleotides read TGTGCCAGTAGTCCTCGTGACAGGGGAGGTATAGCAGATACGCAGTATTTT. Protein sequence: CASSPRDRGGIADTQYF.

The V call is TRBV29-1, the J call TRBJ1-1, with TRBD1 matching 7 bases. The germline V gene encodes CDR1 SQVTM and CDR2 ANQGSEA. Trimming at V came to 6 bases and at J to 4 bases, leaving 14 bases not matched to a gene. The CDR3 contains 15 residues. The CDR3 spells CSVTTGPPSGTEAFF. The CDR3 region has the DNA TGCAGCGTAACGACAGGGCCACCGTCCGGCACTGAAGCTTTCTTT.

At least ten counts were recorded for this clonotype. This chain joins TRBV7-9 and TRBJ1-1, with D hard to call. This CDR3 comprises 9 residues. Germline CDR1 and CDR2: SEHNR and FQNEAQ (reference sequence). V lost 8 bases and J 4 bases, leaving 2 bases between the germline ends. In DNA form, the CDR3 reads TGTGCCAGCCCCACTGAAGCTTTCTTT. The encoded protein is CASPTEAFF.

The chain combines TRBV6-5 with TRBJ2-3, with 12 nucleotides matching TRBD2. In germline, CDR1 is MNHEY, CDR2 SVGAGI. Losses at the gene ends were 7 bases for V and 6 bases for J; bases not matched to a gene: 14. The CDR3 is made up of 17 amino acids. CDR3: CASKASGGAGRSDTQYF. The DNA for the CDR3 is TGTGCCAGCAAGGCTAGCGGGGGGGCGGGGAGATCGGATACGCAGTATTTT.

This clonotype was seen more than once but under ten times. This chain joins TRBV7-2 and TRBJ1-3, with D hard to call. The V end lost 2 bases, the J end lost 4 bases, and 9 bases lay between the germline ends. This CDR3 region has 14 residues. The germline CDR1 and CDR2 sequences are SGHTA and FQGNSA. This chain's CDR3 is CASSLSRGGNTIYF. The CDR3, as DNA: TGTGCCAGCAGCTTAAGTCGTGGGGGAAACACCATATATTTT.